Presented here are 3 T cell receptor beta chains from one specimen sequenced in a study of T cells after yellow fever vaccination. TCRdb independently ran MiXCR on the 5' RACE reads; one entry per CDR3 protein. The sample holds around 330,000 distinct CDR3 sequences, more than 3% seen once. The source was PBMCs, collected on the day of the yellow fever booster vaccination. The source of these receptors is a man between 18 and 35 years old who received the YFV17D yellow fever vaccine.

About this clonotype itself: One end of the junction varies from germline; a read error may be responsible. The chain employs TRBV5-1 and TRBJ1-2, with TRBD1 as a possible D gene (6 bases). The CDR3 totals 14 residues. Germline CDR1 SGHRS, CDR2 YFSETQ. The CDR3, as DNA: TGCGCCAACAGCTTGGGAGCGGGGGCCGTTGGCTACACCTTC. Translating gives CANSLGAGAVGYTF.

This clonotype was seen ten or more times. The chain couples TRBV5-1 to TRBJ2-3; maybe TRBD1 (6 bases). With 4 bases removed from V and 5 bases from J, the gap between germline ends came to 17 bases. In germline, CDR1 is SGHRS, CDR2 YFSETQ. This CDR3 is 15 amino acids long. The CDR3 loop is CASSVRGAVVDTQYF. The CDR3, as DNA: TGCGCCAGCAGCGTCAGGGGTGCCGTCGTAGATACGCAGTATTTT.

The sample holds many counts of this clonotype. V and J are TRBV19 and TRBJ2-7; the D gene could be TRBD1 or TRBD2 (5 bases each). Looked up from germline, CDR1 is LNHDA and CDR2 is SQIVND (reference sequence). The CDR3 is 14 residues long. The germline V and J ends were trimmed by 5 bases and 0 bases, with 11 bases remaining between them. The CDR3 region is CASSLDGTSYEQYF. The CDR3 nucleotides are TGTGCCAGTAGTTTGGACGGGACCTCCTACGAGCAGTACTTC.